This T cell receptor (beta chain) emerged from a study of CD8 T cells in Susac syndrome. The germline CDR1 and CDR2 sequences are GTSNPN and SVGIG (reference sequence). The CDR3 covers 15 residues. Germline trimming cut 2 bases from V and 9 bases from J; bases unmatched to any gene: 12. Reverse transcription of about 0.5 to 1 ug RNA was performed with random hexamers. Multiplex immunoSEQ PCR targeted 54 Vbeta and 13 Jbeta TCR beta segments. TCRdb passed the immunoSEQ multiplex PCR reads through MiXCR, listing each CDR3 protein once. The sample holds some 300,000 distinct CDR3 sequences, approximately 85% seen once. About this clonotype: Antigen unknown.

Overall study results and limits: The authors acknowledged that their TCR sequencing and HLA analysis involved a relatively small number of individuals.

The sequencing input was CD8+ T cells from PBMCs. The J gene is TRBJ2-1, the V gene TRBV30; TRBD2 aligns across 8 bases. The origin of this receptor is a human donor with multiple sclerosis. The CDR3 DNA reads TGTGCCTGGAGTATCACTAGCGGAGCCCTCGTTGAGCAGTTCTTC. It translates to CAWSITSGALVEQFF.